Listed below are T cell receptor beta chains from one sample, sequenced in a study of OX40 agonist ivuxolimab in advanced cancers. Profiled with immunoSEQ multiplex PCR; TCRdb holds only in-frame clones, not every one. The table includes about 94,000 clones, over 75% detected once. The sample consisted of CD4+ or CD8+ T cells sorted from blood, taken in a trial of the OX40 agonist ivuxolimab. All receptors come from an adult with an advanced solid tumor such as melanoma, head and neck, liver or kidney cancer. The CDR3 runs from the conserved cysteine through the conserved F or W. A D gene is named only where the DNA matches it firmly. A row's size may be missing; if present it is once, few, many or a size class.

>.|TRBJ1-1|once|16|TRBV19
TGTGCCAGTAGTATCAAGGGCCCGTGGACGGGAACTGAAGCTTTCTTT
CASSIKGPWTGTEAFF
>TRBD1|TRBJ2-5|.|13|TRBV25-1
TGTGCCAGCAGCGGACAGGGCCGAGAGACCCAGTACTTC
CASSGQGRETQYF
>TRBD1|TRBJ2-2|once|17|TRBV4-1
TGCGCCAGCAGCCAAGGTGGGACAGGGATCGACACCGGGGAGCTGTTTTTT
CASSQGGTGIDTGELFF
>TRBD2|TRBJ2-1|.|19|TRBV7-8
TGTGCCAGCAGCTTAGTCAGTAGCGGGGCCACTAGCTCCTACAATGAGCAGTTCTTC
CASSLVSSGATSSYNEQFF
>.|TRBJ2-7|.|17|TRBV7-9
TGTGCCAGCAGCTCCCCTCCGAGAGGGGGGATTTCCTACGAGCAGTACTTC
CASSSPPRGGISYEQYF
>.|TRBJ2-7|.|14|TRBV18
TGTGCCAGCTCATTCCCAGGGCGATCCTACGAGCAGTACTTC
CASSFPGRSYEQYF
>.|TRBJ2-7|.|15|TRBV4-2
TGTGCCAGCAGCCAAGATCAGGGGAAGCCCTACGAGCAGTACTTC
CASSQDQGKPYEQYF
>.|TRBJ1-6|.|16|TRBV9
TGTGCCAGCAGCGTAGACCCGGACTCCTATAATTCACCCCTCCACTTT
CASSVDPDSYNSPLHF
>.|TRBJ1-1|.|14|TRBV19
TGTGCCAGTAGTACCCGAGGGGGAGGCACTGAAGCTTTCTTT
CASSTRGGGTEAFF
>.|TRBJ2-1|.|15|TRBV5-1
TGCGCCAGCAGCACATCCCAGGGGGGTGCCAATGAGCAGTTCTTC
CASSTSQGGANEQFF
>.|TRBJ2-7|.|14|TRBV4-1
TGCGCCAGCAGCTCCGGGACACACGCCTACGAGCAGTACTTC
CASSSGTHAYEQYF
>.|TRBJ2-1|.|16|TRBV5-1
TGCGCCAGCTCCCGCGGGGGCTTTAGCTCCTACAATGAGCAGTTCTTC
CASSRGGFSSYNEQFF
>.|TRBJ1-5|.|13|TRBV7-2
TGTGCCAGCAGCCAAAGACGGGGACAGCCCCAGCATTTT
CASSQRRGQPQHF
>.|TRBJ1-3|.|16|TRBV10-2
TGCGCCAGCAGAGAGACAGGCTCTCACTCTGGAAACACCATATATTTT
CASRETGSHSGNTIYF
>TRBD1|TRBJ1-1|.|17|TRBV5-4
TGTGCCAGCAGCCCACCGGGACAGGGGGCAATGGGCACTGAAGCTTTCTTT
CASSPPGQGAMGTEAFF
>TRBD1|TRBJ1-5|.|15|TRBV19
TGTGCCAGTAGGCGACCCGGGACAGGCAATCAGCCCCAGCATTTT
CASRRPGTGNQPQHF
>TRBD1|TRBJ1-1|.|14|TRBV6-6
TGTGCCAGCACTACAGGGGGTCGGGAAACTGAAGCTTTCTTT
CASTTGGRETEAFF
>.|TRBJ2-7|.|13|TRBV5-1
TGCGCCAGCAGCTCACTAGCAACCTTGGAGCAGTACTTC
CASSSLATLEQYF
>.|TRBJ1-1|.|13|TRBV6-1
TGTGCCAGCAGCGCTAGGGAACTAACTGAAGCTTTCTTT
CASSARELTEAFF
>TRBD1|TRBJ2-6|.|18|TRBV5-1
TGCGCCAGCAGCTTCCGGACAGGGATCCTTGGTGGGGCCAACGTCCTGACTTTC
CASSFRTGILGGANVLTF
>.|TRBJ1-6|.|18|TRBV7-2
TGTGCCAGCAGCTTAAACTCTCTGGGTGGCGGCTTTAATTCACCCCTCCACTTT
CASSLNSLGGGFNSPLHF
>.|TRBJ1-2|.|19|TRBV7-9
TGTGCCAGCAGCTTAGAGGCTCGGGCCAGGGGACCCCTCTCTATCGGCTACACCTTC
CASSLEARARGPLSIGYTF
>.|TRBJ1-6|.|16|TRBV5-6
TGTGCCAGCAGCTTGGTACTGCGGACAGCCAATTCACCCCTCCACTTT
CASSLVLRTANSPLHF
>.|TRBJ1-5|.|19|TRBV21-1
TGTGCCAGCAGCAATAGTCGGAACAGGGGGGGGAATAGCAATCAGCCCCAGCATTTT
CASSNSRNRGGNSNQPQHF
>.|TRBJ1-5|once|14|TRBV6-1
TGTGCCAGCAGGGTGGACAGTAGCAATCAGCCCCAGCATTTT
CASRVDSSNQPQHF
>TRBD1|TRBJ1-6|.|16|TRBV19
TGTGCCAGTAGTCAGACAGGGAGCTCCTATAATTCACCCCTCCACTTT
CASSQTGSSYNSPLHF
>TRBD1|TRBJ1-1|.|13|TRBV6-5
TGTGCCAGCAGTTACGCACGACAGGGGGTGGCTTTCTTT
CASSYARQGVAFF
>.|TRBJ2-5|.|14|TRBV19
TGTGCCAGTAGTCCACAGACAGCTCAAGAGACCCAGTACTTC
CASSPQTAQETQYF
>.|TRBJ1-6|.|14|TRBV14
TGTGCCAGCAGCCAAGAGTCAGATACTTCACCCCTCCACTTT
CASSQESDTSPLHF
>.|TRBJ1-3|.|16|TRBV11-3
TGTGCCAGCAGCTTAGCTCGGGGGCTCGGTGGAAACACCATATATTTT
CASSLARGLGGNTIYF
>TRBD1|TRBJ1-5|.|16|TRBV7-8
TGTGCCAGCAGCCTAAGGACAGGGGCCGGCAATCAGCCCCAGCATTTT
CASSLRTGAGNQPQHF